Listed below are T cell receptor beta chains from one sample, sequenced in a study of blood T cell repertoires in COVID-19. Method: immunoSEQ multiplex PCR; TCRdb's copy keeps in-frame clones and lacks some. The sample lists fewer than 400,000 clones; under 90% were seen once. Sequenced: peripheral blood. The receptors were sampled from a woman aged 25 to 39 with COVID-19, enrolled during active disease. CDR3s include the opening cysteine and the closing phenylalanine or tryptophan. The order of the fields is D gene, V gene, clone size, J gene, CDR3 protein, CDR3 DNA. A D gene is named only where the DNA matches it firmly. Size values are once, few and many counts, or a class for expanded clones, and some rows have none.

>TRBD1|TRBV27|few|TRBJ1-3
CASSPTGTGTLRNTIYF
TGTGCCAGCAGTCCCACCGGGACAGGGACTCTTAGGAACACCATATATTTT
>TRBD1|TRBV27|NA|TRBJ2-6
CASQRTGGAFGANVLTF
TGTGCCAGCCAGAGGACAGGGGGCGCGTTCGGGGCCAACGTCCTGACTTTC
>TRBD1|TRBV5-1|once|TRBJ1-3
CASSSSRDRDATIYF
TGCGCCAGCAGCTCGTCCCGGGACAGGGATGCCACCATATATTTT
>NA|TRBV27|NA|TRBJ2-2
CASSSQINTGELFF
TGTGCCAGCAGTTCCCAAATTAACACCGGGGAGCTGTTTTTT
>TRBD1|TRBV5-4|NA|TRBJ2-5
CASSRETGKETQYF
TGTGCCAGCAGCAGAGAGACAGGGAAAGAGACCCAGTACTTC
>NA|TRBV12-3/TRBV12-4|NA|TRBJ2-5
CASSGTLQETQYF
TGTGCCAGCAGCGGGACACTTCAAGAGACCCAGTACTTC
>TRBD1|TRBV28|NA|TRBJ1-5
CASSPPGGGLGNQPQHF
TGTGCCAGCAGTCCCCCTGGAGGGGGCTTGGGCAATCAGCCCCAGCATTTT
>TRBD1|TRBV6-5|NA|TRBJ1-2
CASILTGGSLYGYTF
TGTGCCAGCATCCTAACAGGGGGCTCCCTCTATGGCTACACCTTC
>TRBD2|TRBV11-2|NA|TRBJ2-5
CASSLDPGLAGVLKTQYF
TGTGCCAGCAGCTTAGATCCGGGACTAGCGGGAGTTTTGAAGACCCAGTACTTC
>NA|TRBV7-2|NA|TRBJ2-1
CASSSNRGGNEQFF
TGTGCCAGCAGCTCTAACAGGGGGGGCAATGAGCAGTTCTTC
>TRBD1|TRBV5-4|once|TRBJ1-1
CASSLTGADTEAFF
TGTGCCAGCAGCTTGACAGGGGCGGACACTGAAGCTTTCTTT
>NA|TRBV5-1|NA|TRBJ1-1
CASSPGSRVSLMNTEAFF
TGCGCCAGCAGCCCTGGAAGCAGGGTTTCCCTGATGAACACTGAAGCTTTCTTT
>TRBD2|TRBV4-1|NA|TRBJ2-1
CASSQVTLAGGRFF
TGCGCCAGCAGCCAAGTAACCCTAGCGGGAGGGCGGTTCTTC
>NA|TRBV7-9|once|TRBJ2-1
CASSRDTHNEQFF
TGTGCCAGTAGTCGGGACACCCACAATGAGCAGTTCTTC
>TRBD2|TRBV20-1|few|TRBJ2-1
CSASFPKAGGTYNEQFF
TGCAGTGCTAGTTTTCCAAAGGCGGGAGGGACCTACAATGAGCAGTTCTTC
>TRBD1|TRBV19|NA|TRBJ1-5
CASSHRDRGRKGNQPQHF
TGTGCCAGTAGTCACCGGGACAGGGGAAGGAAAGGCAATCAGCCCCAGCATTTT
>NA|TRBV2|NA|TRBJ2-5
CASTGQGRKSGAQYF
TGTGCCAGCACAGGGCAGGGGCGAAAGAGTGGGGCCCAGTACTTC